Each of the 16 T cell receptor beta chains below was sequenced from the same sample in a study of technical replicates of blood from several donors. The table came from immunoSEQ multiplex PCR; TCRdb's copy has only in-frame clones and leaves some out. Found here are roughly 68,000 clones, 85% to 90% of them singletons; the top ten hold about 5.1%. Sequenced: PBMCs. Source of these receptors: a human donor in good health. Some clones in this sample may be carry-over from other donors' samples.

The chain combines TRBV5-6 with TRBJ1-2; D is perhaps TRBD1 (5 bases). The germline V and J ends were trimmed by 4 bases and 7 bases, with 17 bases remaining between them. CDR3 size: 14 residues. Germline CDR1 SGHDT, CDR2 YYEEEE. The CDR3 loop reads CASSGTGALSGYTF. The CDR3 DNA sequence: TGTGCCAGCAGCGGAACAGGAGCCCTCTCTGGCTACACCTTC.

This rearrangement joins TRBV7-2 to TRBJ2-7; 11 bases agree with TRBD2. V lost 1 base, J lost 3 bases, and 5 bases stayed unmatched. Per the germline V gene, CDR1 is SGHTA and CDR2 is FQGNSA. This CDR3 spans 16 amino acids. DNA of the CDR3: TGTGCCAGCAGCTTAGGGCTAGCGGGAGGTGGCTACGAGCAGTACTTC. Translated: CASSLGLAGGGYEQYF.

This chain links TRBV7-4 with TRBJ2-4; tentative D call: TRBD2 (5 bases). Germline loops: CDR1 SGHVT, CDR2 SQSDAQ. The V gene lost 1 base and the J gene lost 2 bases, with 12 bases spanning the gap. This CDR3 contains 16 residues. The CDR3: CASSLVGGFSKNIQYF. The CDR3 coding sequence is TGTGCCAGCAGCTTAGTAGGAGGATTCTCCAAAAACATTCAGTACTTC.

The chain has TRBV4-1 and TRBJ2-1; 15 bases match TRBD2. CDR3 size: 14 residues. Germline values: CDR1 MGHRA, CDR2 YSYEKL. V shed 8 bases, J shed 6 bases, and the junction held 2 bases outside the gene matches. The CDR3 loop reads CASRTSGGANEQFF. The CDR3 coding sequence is TGCGCCAGCCGGACTAGCGGGGGGGCCAATGAGCAGTTCTTC.

The V and J genes are TRBV7-9 and TRBJ2-7, with D perhaps matching TRBD1 (6 bases). The V and J ends lost 6 bases and 6 bases respectively, with 24 bases between them. The CDR3 extends over 16 amino acids. Germline CDR1 is SEHNR and CDR2 is FQNEAQ (reference sequence). CDR3 DNA sequence: TGTGCCAGCAGTCCTCTTTTGGGGGCCCGATACGGCGAGCAGTACTTC. Amino acid sequence: CASSPLLGARYGEQYF.

The CDR3: CASATGLNSPLHF. In DNA form, the CDR3 reads TGTGCCAGTGCGACAGGACTCAATTCACCCCTCCACTTT. The chain couples TRBV7-6 to TRBJ1-6, with a weak D call TRBD1 (6 bases). The CDR3 extends over 13 amino acids. Trimming took 9 bases from V and 7 from J, leaving 13 bases between them. Per germline, CDR1 SGHVS and CDR2 FNYEAQ.

This rearrangement joins TRBV7-9 to TRBJ2-3; maybe TRBD2 (7 bases). V was clipped by 5 bases and J by 2 bases, with 17 bases between them. The germline V gene has CDR1 SEHNR and CDR2 FQNEAQ (reference sequence). CDR3 length: 16 residues. The CDR3 here is CASSPLRGASTDTQYF. CDR3 DNA sequence: TGTGCCAGCAGCCCCCTACGGGGGGCCTCCACAGATACGCAGTATTTT.

The rearrangement uses TRBV30 and TRBJ2-1; D may be TRBD2 (7 bases). With 7 bases removed from V and 6 bases from J, the gap between germline ends came to 16 bases. The CDR3 extends over 13 amino acids. Germline values: CDR1 GTSNPN, CDR2 SVGIG (reference sequence). The CDR3 DNA sequence: TGTGCCTCCGAGGGGGAGGGCACCAATGAGCAGTTCTTC. It translates to CASEGEGTNEQFF.

For this clone: Other DNA sequences in this specimen translate into the identical CDR3. The chain couples TRBV5-1 to TRBJ2-1; 9 nucleotides agree with TRBD2. This CDR3 is 14 amino acids long. Per germline, CDR1 SGHRS and CDR2 YFSETQ. The junction had 3 bases not matched to a gene; V was cut back by 4 bases and J by 4 bases. CDR3 DNA sequence: TGCGCCAGCAGCGGAGCGGGAGGTTACAATGAGCAGTTCTTC. Protein sequence: CASSGAGGYNEQFF.

This clone has more than one count but fewer than ten. The V gene is TRBV4-3, the J gene TRBJ2-5; maybe TRBD2 (7 bases). Germline CDR1 LGHNA, CDR2 YSLEER. The CDR3 has 15 amino acids. V lost 0 bases, J lost 5 bases, and 13 bases lay in between. This CDR3 reads CASSQDRGGQETQYF. The CDR3 coding sequence is TGCGCCAGCAGCCAAGACAGGGGAGGGCAGGAGACCCAGTACTTC.

CDR3 residues: CALRTGGGNSPLHF. The CDR3 DNA is TGTGCCTTGCGGACAGGTGGTGGGAATTCACCCCTCCACTTT. The J gene is TRBJ1-6, the V gene TRBV30; TRBD1 aligns across 7 bases. CDR3 size: 14 residues. Germline CDR1 GTSNPN, CDR2 SVGIG (reference sequence). V lost 7 bases, J lost 7 bases, and 10 bases stayed unmatched.

With respect to this clone: Germline is not matched at one junction end, which may reflect a read error. This chain links TRBV10-1 with TRBJ2-3; D may be TRBD2 (5 bases). The germline CDR1 and CDR2 sequences are WNHNN and SYGVQD (reference sequence). CDR3 size: 10 residues. The CDR3 reads CATWRRGMDF. In DNA, the CDR3 is TGCGCCACCTGGCGGAGAGGGATGGATTTT.

This clone occurred a few times. The chain employs TRBV7-8 and TRBJ2-2; D is uncertain. V lost 1 base, J lost 5 bases, and 8 bases lay in between. Germline V gene lookup returns CDR1 SGHVS and CDR2 FQNEAQ. The CDR3 is 14 amino acids. CDR3 sequence (DNA): TGTGCCAGCAGCTTAGTAGAGGAAACCGGGGAGCTGTTTTTT. Protein: CASSLVEETGELFF.

This chain's CDR3 is CASRKRGFQPQHF. The CDR3 DNA reads as TGTGCCAGCAGAAAACGAGGTTTCCAGCCCCAGCATTTT. The rearrangement uses TRBV7-6 and TRBJ1-5, with D uncertain. In germline, CDR1 is SGHVS, CDR2 FNYEAQ. The V end lost 6 bases, the J end lost 7 bases, and 13 bases lay between the germline ends. This CDR3 contains 13 residues. The variable domain in full, completed from reference TRBV7-6 and TRBJ1-5, reads GAGVSQSPRYKVTKRGQDVALRCDPISGHVSLYWYRQALGQGPEFLTYFNYEAQQDKSGLPNDRFSAERPEGSISTLTIQRTEQRDSAMYRCASRKRGFQPQHFGDGTRLSIL.

The CDR3 reads CASSVAVAGGPGETQYF. Here the CDR3 DNA reads TGTGCCAGCAGCGTAGCAGTAGCGGGAGGGCCTGGGGAGACCCAGTACTTC. The chain uses TRBV9 and TRBJ2-5; 11 bases map to TRBD2. V lost 0 bases to trimming and J lost 5 bases; unmatched junction nucleotides: 9. The CDR3 sequence is 17 residues long. CDR1 and CDR2 from the germline V gene are SGDLS and YYNGEE.

This chain uses TRBV6-1 with TRBJ2-7; 8 bases are a match to TRBD1. The germline V gene has CDR1 MNHNS and CDR2 SASEGT. This CDR3 contains 14 residues. J lost 2 bases, V lost 4 bases, and 4 bases had no gene match. CDR3 bases: TGTGCCAGCAGTGGGGGACAGGCCACCTACGAGCAGTACTTC. Translated, it gives CASSGGQATYEQYF.